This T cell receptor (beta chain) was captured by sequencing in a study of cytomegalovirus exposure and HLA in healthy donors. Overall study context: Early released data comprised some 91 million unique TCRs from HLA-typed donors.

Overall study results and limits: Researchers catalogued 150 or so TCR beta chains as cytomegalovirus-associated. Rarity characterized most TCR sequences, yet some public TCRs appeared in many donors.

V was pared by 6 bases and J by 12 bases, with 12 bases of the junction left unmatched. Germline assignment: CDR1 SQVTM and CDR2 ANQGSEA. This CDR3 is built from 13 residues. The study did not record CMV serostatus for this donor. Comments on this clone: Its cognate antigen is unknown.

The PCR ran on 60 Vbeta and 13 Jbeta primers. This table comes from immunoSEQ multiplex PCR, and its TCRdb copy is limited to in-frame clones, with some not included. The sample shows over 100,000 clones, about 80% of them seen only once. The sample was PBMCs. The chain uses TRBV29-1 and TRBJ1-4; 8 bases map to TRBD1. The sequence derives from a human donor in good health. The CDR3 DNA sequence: TGCAGCGTGGTGACAGGGGAAGGTGGGGAACTGTTTTTT. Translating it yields CSVVTGEGGELFF.